This T cell receptor beta chain emerged from a study of cytomegalovirus exposure and HLA in healthy donors. Study results and caveats: It was reportedly the case that the classifier diagnosed cytomegalovirus status with high specificity and sensitivity.

This clone appeared once. The antigen is not known. TCRdb's table, derived via immunoSEQ multiplex PCR, lists solely in-frame clones and lacks some. The sample contains approximately 70,000 clones, 94% of which appear only once. The V gene's germline CDR1 is DFQATT and CDR2 SNEGSKA (reference sequence). The CDR3 has 11 amino acids. V lost 6 bases to trimming and J lost 6 bases, with 9 bases between them. This clonotype was sampled from a woman aged 18-29 years in good health and CMV-seronegative. This chain connects TRBV20-1 to TRBJ2-1; no clear D. The sample consisted of PBMCs. This CDR3 reads CSAPLANEQFF. DNA for the CDR3: TGCAGTGCCCCGCTGGCCAATGAGCAGTTCTTC.